This record covers a single T cell receptor beta chain. The antigen is not known. Deep was the level used in running the assay. Libraries were prepared by immunoSEQ multiplex PCR; TCRdb keeps only in-frame clonotypes and omits some of them. This table holds about 1.1 million clones, approximately 80% found once. The germline gives CDR1 SGDLS, CDR2 YYNGEE. V was pared by 0 bases and J by 0 bases, with 9 bases between. CDR3 length equals 15 residues. This specimen belongs to a study of shared clonotypes between healthy human individuals. For the study at large: Three plates each covered CD4 naive and memory; CD8 naive two, CD8 memory one.

Study-wide results and limits: Sorted-subset samples were not fully sequenced, rarefaction indicated.

This sequence was found in a young man in good health. Some clones in this sample may be carry-over from other donors' samples. The genes are TRBV9 and TRBJ2-5; no clear D gene. The sequenced sample was memory CD4+ T cells from PBMCs. The sample's subset: CD45RA-negative fraction. The chain's CDR3 is CASSVGWTDQETQYF. The CDR3 nucleotides are TGTGCCAGCAGCGTAGGATGGACGGACCAAGAGACCCAGTACTTC.